The text below deals with one TCR beta chain. Repertoires were generated with immunoSEQ multiplex PCR, while TCRdb's copy carries only in-frame clones and drops some. Among about 98,000 clones listed, roughly 87% were seen once. This record belongs to a study of cytomegalovirus exposure and HLA in healthy donors. The CDR3 covers 13 residues. Trimming took 1 base from V and 1 from J, leaving 4 bases between them. CDR1 and CDR2 (germline): KGHSH, LQKENI. The chain combines TRBV18 with TRBJ1-1; D not certain. The receptor was derived from a man aged 18-30 years in good health and CMV-seropositive. Source material: PBMCs. CDR3 residues: CASSPLGNTEAFF. CDR3 DNA sequence: TGTGCCAGCTCACCACTCGGGAACACTGAAGCTTTCTTT.